The source of this T cell receptor beta chain is a study of blood T cell repertoires in COVID-19. After removal of 5 bases from V and 3 bases from J, the junction contained 15 bases not matched to a gene. Germline CDR1 reads SGHAT; CDR2 reads FQNNGV. The CDR3 has 17 residues. Data came from immunoSEQ multiplex PCR; TCRdb stores just in-frame clones and leaves some out. The data contain 45,000 to 50,000 clones, roughly 85% of them seen just once; the ten biggest clones take up about a third. The sequence derives from a woman aged 80 or older with COVID-19, enrolled during active disease. The chain is built from TRBV11-2 and TRBJ2-7, with TRBD2 identical over 8 bases. The sample comprised peripheral blood. The CDR3 DNA reads as TGTGCCAGCAGCCTCACCCTGACCGGGACTAGACTCTACGAGCAGTACTTC. Its protein product is CASSLTLTGTRLYEQYF. The full variable domain, completed using reference TRBV11-2 and TRBJ2-7, is EAGVAQSPRYKIIEKRQSVAFWCNPISGHATLYWYQQILGQGPKLLIQFQNNGVVDDSQLPKDRFSAERLKGVDSTLKIQPAKLEDSAVYLCASSLTLTGTRLYEQYFGPGTRLTVT.